This T cell receptor (beta chain) was sequenced in a study of blood T cell repertoires in COVID-19. On the study more broadly: Sources were T cells, B-cell-depleted T cells, or PBMCs; the material itself was cDNA or gDNA.

Original data processing: Nucleated cell counts were estimated from reference gene primer amplification. Measured with immunoSEQ multiplex PCR; TCRdb has only the in-frame clones, and not every one. D and trimming come from the DNA, and the V and J calls and clone size come from that table. Of under 200,000 clones in the sample, around 80% were seen once. The CDR3 covers 13 residues. Germline V lookup: CDR1 GTSNPN, CDR2 SVGIG (reference sequence). V lost 0 bases, J lost 7 bases, and 12 bases lay in between. This receptor was identified in a man aged 65 to 85 with active or convalescent COVID-19. Sequenced sample: peripheral blood. This chain links TRBV30 with TRBJ1-2; D uncertain. In DNA form, the CDR3 reads TGTGCCTGGAGTGTACGGGGAACTGGTGGCTACACCTTC. Its protein product is CAWSVRGTGGYTF. The full variable domain, in which reference TRBV30 and TRBJ1-2 provide the parts outside the CDR3, is SQTIHQWPATLVQPVGSPLSLECTVEGTSNPNLYWYRQAAGRGLQLLFYSVGIGQISSEVPQNLSASRPQDRQFILSSKKLLLSDSGFYLCAWSVRGTGGYTFGSGTRLTVV.